Listed here is a single T cell receptor (beta chain). Germline V gene lookup returns CDR1 MDHEN and CDR2 SYDVKM. There are 15 residues in the CDR3. Trimming removed 8 bases at V and 2 bases at J, with 18 bases between. Several immunoSEQ plates held equal portions of the genomic DNA taken from each subset. Measured with immunoSEQ multiplex PCR; TCRdb has only the in-frame clones, and not every one. The sample lists approximately 2,300,000 clones, roughly 90% occurring once. This specimen belongs to a study of shared clonotypes between healthy human individuals. Across the study: CD4 naive cells filled three plates per donor, CD4 memory three, CD8 naive two and CD8 memory one.

Adult Caucasians living in Nashville, Tennessee made up all of the donors. The CD4+ fraction was divided into a CD45RA+ naive subset and a CD45RA-negative memory subset. Sequenced input: naive CD4+ T cells from PBMCs. Subset of the sample: CD45RA+ positively selected. This clonotype originated in a man between 18 and 35 years old in good health. Some clones in this sample may be carry-over from other donors' samples. The J gene is TRBJ1-1, the V gene TRBV28; the D gene is possibly TRBD1 (6 bases). The CDR3 region is CASDVPGQSNTEAFF. Here the CDR3 DNA reads TGTGCCAGCGATGTTCCCGGACAGTCAAACACTGAAGCTTTCTTT.